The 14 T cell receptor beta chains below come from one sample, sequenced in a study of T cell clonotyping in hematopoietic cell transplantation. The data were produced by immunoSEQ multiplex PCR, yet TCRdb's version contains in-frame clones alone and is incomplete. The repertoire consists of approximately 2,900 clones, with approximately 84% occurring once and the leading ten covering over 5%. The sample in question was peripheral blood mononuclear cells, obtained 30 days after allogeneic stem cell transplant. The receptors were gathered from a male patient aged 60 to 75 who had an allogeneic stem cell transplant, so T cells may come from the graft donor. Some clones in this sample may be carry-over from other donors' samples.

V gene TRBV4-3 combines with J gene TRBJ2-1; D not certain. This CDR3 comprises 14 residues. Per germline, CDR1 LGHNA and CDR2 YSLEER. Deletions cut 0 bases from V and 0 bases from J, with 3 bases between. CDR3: CASSQDYSYNEQFF. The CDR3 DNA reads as TGCGCCAGCAGCCAAGATTACTCCTACAATGAGCAGTTCTTC.

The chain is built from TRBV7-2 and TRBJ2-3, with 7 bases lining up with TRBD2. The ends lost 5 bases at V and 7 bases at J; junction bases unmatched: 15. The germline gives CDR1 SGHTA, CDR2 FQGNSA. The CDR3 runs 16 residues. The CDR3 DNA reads TGTGCCAGCAGCACCTCTAGCGGAAGCCGATTTTATACGCAGTATTTT. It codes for CASSTSSGSRFYTQYF.

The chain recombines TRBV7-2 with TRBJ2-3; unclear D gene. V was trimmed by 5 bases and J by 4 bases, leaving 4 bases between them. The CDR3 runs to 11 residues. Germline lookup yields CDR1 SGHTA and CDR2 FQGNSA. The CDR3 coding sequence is TGTGCCAGCAGCACATCAGATACGCAGTATTTT. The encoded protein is CASSTSDTQYF.

The CDR3 loop is CAWTSLLGDRVGNTEAFF. For the CDR3, the DNA is TGTGCCTGGACCAGCCTCCTCGGGGACAGGGTGGGGAACACTGAAGCTTTCTTT. V usage is TRBV30 and J usage is TRBJ1-1, with 9 bases aligning to TRBD1. Germline V CDR1 and CDR2: GTSNPN, SVGIG (reference sequence). V gave up 4 bases and J gave up 1 base; unmatched junction bases: 16. The CDR3 has 18 residues.

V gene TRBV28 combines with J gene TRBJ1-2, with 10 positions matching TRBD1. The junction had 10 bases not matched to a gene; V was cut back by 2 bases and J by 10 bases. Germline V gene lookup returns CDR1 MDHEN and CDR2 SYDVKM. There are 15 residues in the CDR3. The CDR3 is CASSLNTAGQGFYTF. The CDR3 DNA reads TGTGCCAGCAGTTTAAATACTGCGGGACAGGGGTTCTACACCTTC.

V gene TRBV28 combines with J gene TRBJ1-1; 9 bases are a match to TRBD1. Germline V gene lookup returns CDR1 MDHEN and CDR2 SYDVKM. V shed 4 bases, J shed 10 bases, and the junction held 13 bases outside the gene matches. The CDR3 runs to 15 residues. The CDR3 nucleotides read TGTGCCAGCAGTTCCCCCGGGACAGGGAGGAATGGAGCTTTCTTT. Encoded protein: CASSSPGTGRNGAFF. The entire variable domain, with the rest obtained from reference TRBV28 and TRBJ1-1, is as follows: DVKVTQSSRYLVKRTGEKVFLECVQDMDHENMFWYRQDPGLGLRLIYFSYDVKMKEKGDIPEGYSVSREKKERFSLILESASTNQTSMYLCASSSPGTGRNGAFFGQGTRLTVV.

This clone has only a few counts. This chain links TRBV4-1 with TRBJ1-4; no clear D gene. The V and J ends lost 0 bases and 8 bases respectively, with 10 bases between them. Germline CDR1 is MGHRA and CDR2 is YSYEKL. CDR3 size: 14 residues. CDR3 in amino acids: CASSQDKGREKLFF. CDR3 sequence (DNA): TGCGCCAGCAGCCAAGACAAGGGCCGGGAAAAACTGTTTTTT.

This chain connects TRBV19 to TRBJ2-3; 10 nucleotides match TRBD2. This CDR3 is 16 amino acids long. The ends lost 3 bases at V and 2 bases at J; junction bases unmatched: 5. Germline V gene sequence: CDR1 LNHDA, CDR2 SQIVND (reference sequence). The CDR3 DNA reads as TGTGCCAGTAGTATGCCGGGACTAGCGAACACAGATACGCAGTATTTT. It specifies CASSMPGLANTDTQYF. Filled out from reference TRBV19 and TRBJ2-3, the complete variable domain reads DGGITQSPKYLFRKEGQNVTLSCEQNLNHDAMYWYRQDPGQGLRLIYYSQIVNDFQKGDIAEGYSVSREKKESFPLTVTSAQKNPTAFYLCASSMPGLANTDTQYFGPGTRLTVL.

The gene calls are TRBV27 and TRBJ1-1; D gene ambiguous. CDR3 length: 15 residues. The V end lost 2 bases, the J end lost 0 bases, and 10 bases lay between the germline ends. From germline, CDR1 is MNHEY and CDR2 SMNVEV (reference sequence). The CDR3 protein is CASSLAAVLNTEAFF. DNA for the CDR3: TGTGCCAGCAGTTTAGCCGCCGTCCTGAACACTGAAGCTTTCTTT.

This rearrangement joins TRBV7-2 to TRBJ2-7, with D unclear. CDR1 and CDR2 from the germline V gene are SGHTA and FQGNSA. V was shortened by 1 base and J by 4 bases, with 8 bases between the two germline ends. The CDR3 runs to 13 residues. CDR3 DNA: TGTGCCAGCAGCTTAGGTTCGGAATACGAGCAGTACTTC. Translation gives CASSLGSEYEQYF.

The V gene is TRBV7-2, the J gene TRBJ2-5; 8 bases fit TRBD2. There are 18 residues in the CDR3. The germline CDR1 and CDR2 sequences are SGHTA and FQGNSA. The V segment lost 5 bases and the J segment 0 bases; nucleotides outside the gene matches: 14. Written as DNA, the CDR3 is TGTGCCAGCAGCAAATTTCCTCGCGGGAGGTTAAACCAAGAGACCCAGTACTTC. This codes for CASSKFPRGRLNQETQYF.

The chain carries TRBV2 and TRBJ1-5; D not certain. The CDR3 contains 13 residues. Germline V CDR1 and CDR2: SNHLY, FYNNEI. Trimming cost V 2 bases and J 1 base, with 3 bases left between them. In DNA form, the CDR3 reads TGTGCCAGCAGTGAATACAGCAATCAGCCCCAGCATTTT. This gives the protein CASSEYSNQPQHF.

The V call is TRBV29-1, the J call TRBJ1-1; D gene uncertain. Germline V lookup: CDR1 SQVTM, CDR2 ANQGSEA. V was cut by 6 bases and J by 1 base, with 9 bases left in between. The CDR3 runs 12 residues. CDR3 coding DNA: TGCAGCGTGGGTGGTTGGAACACTGAAGCTTTCTTT. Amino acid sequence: CSVGGWNTEAFF.

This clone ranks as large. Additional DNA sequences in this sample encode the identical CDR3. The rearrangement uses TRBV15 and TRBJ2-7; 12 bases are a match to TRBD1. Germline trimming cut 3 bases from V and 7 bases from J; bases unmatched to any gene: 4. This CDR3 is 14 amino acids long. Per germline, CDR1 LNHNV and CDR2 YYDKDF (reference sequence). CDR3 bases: TGTGCCACCAGCAGGGGACAGGGGGCGCGAGAGCAGTACTTC. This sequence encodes CATSRGQGAREQYF.